This T cell receptor beta chain was profiled in a study of beta chain features in type 1 diabetes (dated by TCRdb to the late 2010s). Regarding the research as a whole: No differences in mean age, gender distribution, total cell number or subset yield were found between patients and healthy donors. A total of about 100,000,000 sorted cells were examined across all samples, and RNA yield correlated strongly with the number of cells per subset. The study compared the TCRB repertoires of sorted circulating CD4+ T cell subsets in recently diagnosed type 1 diabetes patients with those in matched healthy donors. Naive and central memory subsets were obtained from all 30 or so donors, but regulatory and stem cell-like memory subsets were isolated from only 8 patients and 8 healthy donors. Overall study results and their limits: Patients with type 1 diabetes made fewer insertions and deleted more nucleotides at VDJ recombination sites, implying thymic rearrangement abnormalities. Because cDNA rather than genomic DNA was sequenced, highly expressing activated cells could have been over-represented, although no difference in activation and CD3 levels was found between groups. Shorter templates might be favored by PCR, yet because patient and control samples were amplified and corrected together, any such skew would affect both groups equally. Naive, central memory and regulatory TCRB repertoires appeared to be more similar among patients than among healthy donors. A moderate but significant shortening of TCRB CDR3 length was observed in type 1 diabetes patients in all four CD4+ subsets. Because the HLA sub-analyses included only small numbers of individuals, any influence of HLA type on TCRB rearrangement was left unresolved.

The entire amount of isolated RNA was reverse transcribed using the High Capacity cDNA Reverse Transcription Kit, so the sequenced TCRB transcripts were expressed ones. Deep immunoSEQ sequencing was performed on naive, central memory and regulatory T cell samples, with an average of about 3.6 million total reads per sample. Sorted cells were lysed in RLT buffer, and RNA was extracted using DNase-treated RNeasy Micro or Mini kits according to cell number. Each cell subset was processed on its own to prevent cross-contamination, while patient and healthy donor samples were processed together. The immunoSEQ multiplex PCR was used to amplify TCRB sequences from cDNA, generating 87-bp fragments that spanned the CDR3 region. The amplicons were sequenced using the Illumina HiSeq platform. In the original analysis: PCR bias was computationally corrected using synthetic template baselines, reads within Hamming distance 2 were collapsed, and singletons that could not be merged were discarded. By aligning reads against IMGT, V, D and J genes, CDR3 length, and insertions or deletions at six rearrangement sites were assigned. Within each subset, clonotype counts were normalized to the number of sorted cells before true diversity and Gini coefficients were calculated with the tcR R package. The overlap coefficient, calculated on TCRB nucleotide sequences, was used to measure repertoire sharing. As a proxy for the pre-selection repertoire, out-of-frame TCRB sequences from naive cells were analyzed. As stored in TCRdb, this immuneACCESS dataset retains in-frame rearrangements with V and J assigned. A fraction of the clones does not appear; measured against another copy, unresolved V genes explain less than half of the discrepancy, and the remainder lacks a known reason. V and J calls and clone size are copied from that table; D and trimming were computed from the DNA. The sample has roughly 220,000 clones on record, 16% of them singletons. Of the sample, less than 0.09% is held by the ten largest clones.

The CDR3 numbers 14 residues from cysteine through phenylalanine. The kept DNA is CDR3 alone, 42 bases in frame from the first base. V and J lose 0 bases and 6 bases, and a span of 13 bases separates them. Looking up the germline V gene yields CDR1 SQVTM and CDR2 ANQGSEA. This clone came up a few times. The specificity of this receptor is unknown. Base qualities are missing; no much larger clone stands one base away. A single peripheral blood draw of 95 to 150 mL on average was collected from each donor into heparinised tubes. Using a panel that included CD45RO, CCR7, CD25, CD127, CD95 and CD27, naive, central memory, regulatory and stem cell-like memory CD4+ T cells were sorted on a BD FACSAria II. All sorted populations exceeded 98% purity. PBMCs were isolated right away by Lymphoprep density gradient centrifugation and were stained directly, without culture. To minimize batch effects, samples were stained and sorted in pairs, one healthy donor with one patient per experiment.

Recombination joined TRBV29-1 with TRBJ2-3; the D gene is possibly TRBD1, with 5 bases matching. This sequence originates from a man between 25 and 39 years old with type 1 diabetes. The sample comprised naive CD4+ T cells from blood. What the cell subset or site label conveys for this sample: true naive CD4+ T cells. In nucleotides, the sequence is TGCAGCGTTGAAGATCCCCGGAAGGGGGATACGCAGTATTTT. This codes for CSVEDPRKGDTQYF.